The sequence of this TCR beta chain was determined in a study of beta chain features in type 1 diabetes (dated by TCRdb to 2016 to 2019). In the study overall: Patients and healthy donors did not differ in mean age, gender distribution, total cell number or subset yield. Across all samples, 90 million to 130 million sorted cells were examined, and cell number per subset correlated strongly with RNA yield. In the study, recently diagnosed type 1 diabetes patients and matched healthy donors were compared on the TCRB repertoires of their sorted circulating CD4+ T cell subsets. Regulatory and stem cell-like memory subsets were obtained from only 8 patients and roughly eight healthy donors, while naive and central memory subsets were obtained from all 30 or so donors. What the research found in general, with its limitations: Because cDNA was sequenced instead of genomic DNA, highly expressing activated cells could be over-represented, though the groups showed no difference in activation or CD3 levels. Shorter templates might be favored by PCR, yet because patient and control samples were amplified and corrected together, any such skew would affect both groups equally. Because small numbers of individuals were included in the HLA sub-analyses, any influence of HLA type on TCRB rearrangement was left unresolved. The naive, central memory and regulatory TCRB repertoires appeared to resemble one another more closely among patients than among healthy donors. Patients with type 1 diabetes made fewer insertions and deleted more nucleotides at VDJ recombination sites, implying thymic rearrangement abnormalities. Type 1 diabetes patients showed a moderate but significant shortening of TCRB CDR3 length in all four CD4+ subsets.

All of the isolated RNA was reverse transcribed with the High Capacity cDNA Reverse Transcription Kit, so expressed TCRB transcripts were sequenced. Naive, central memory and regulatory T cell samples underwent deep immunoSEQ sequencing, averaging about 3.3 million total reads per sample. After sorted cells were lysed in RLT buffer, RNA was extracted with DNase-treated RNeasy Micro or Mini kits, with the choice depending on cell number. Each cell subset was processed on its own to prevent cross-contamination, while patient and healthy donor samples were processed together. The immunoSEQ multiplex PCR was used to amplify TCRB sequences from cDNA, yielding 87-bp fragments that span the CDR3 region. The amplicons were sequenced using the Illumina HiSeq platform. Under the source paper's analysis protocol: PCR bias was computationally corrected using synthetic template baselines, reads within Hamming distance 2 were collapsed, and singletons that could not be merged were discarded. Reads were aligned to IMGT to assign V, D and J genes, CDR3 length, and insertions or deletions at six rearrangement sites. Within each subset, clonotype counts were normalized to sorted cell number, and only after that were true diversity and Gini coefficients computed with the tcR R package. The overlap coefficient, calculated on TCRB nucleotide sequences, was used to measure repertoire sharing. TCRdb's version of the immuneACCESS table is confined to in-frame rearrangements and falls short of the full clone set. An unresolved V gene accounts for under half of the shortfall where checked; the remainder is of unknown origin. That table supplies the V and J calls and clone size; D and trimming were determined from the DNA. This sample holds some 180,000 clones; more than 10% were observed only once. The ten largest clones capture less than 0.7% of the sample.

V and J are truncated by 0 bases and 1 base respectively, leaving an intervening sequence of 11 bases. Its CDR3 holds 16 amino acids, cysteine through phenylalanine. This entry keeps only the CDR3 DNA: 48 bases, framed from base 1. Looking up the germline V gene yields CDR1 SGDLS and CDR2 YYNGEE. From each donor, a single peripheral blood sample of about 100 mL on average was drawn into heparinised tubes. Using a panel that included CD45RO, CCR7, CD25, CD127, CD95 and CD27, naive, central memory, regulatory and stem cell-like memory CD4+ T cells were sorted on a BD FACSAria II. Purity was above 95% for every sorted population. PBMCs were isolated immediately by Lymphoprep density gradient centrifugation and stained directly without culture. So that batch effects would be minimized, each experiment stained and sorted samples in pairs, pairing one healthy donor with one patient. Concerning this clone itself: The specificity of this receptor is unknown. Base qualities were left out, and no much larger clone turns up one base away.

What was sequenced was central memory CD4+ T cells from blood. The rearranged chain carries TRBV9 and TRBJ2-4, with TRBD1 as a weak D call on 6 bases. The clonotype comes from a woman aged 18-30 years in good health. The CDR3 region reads CASSVGRDMAKNIQYF. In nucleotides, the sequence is TGTGCCAGCAGCGTAGGACGGGACATGGCCAAAAACATTCAGTACTTC. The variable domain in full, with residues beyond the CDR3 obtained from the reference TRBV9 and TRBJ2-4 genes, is DSGVTQTPKHLITATGQRVTLRCSPRSGDLSVYWYQQSLDQGLQFLIQYYNGEERAKGNILERFSAQQFPDLHSELNLSSLELGDSALYFCASSVGRDMAKNIQYFGAGTRLSVL.